The present entry profiles one TCR beta chain with its context. Enrollment of patients from Seattle took place during active infection, with longitudinal follow-up. The germline V gene has CDR1 LNHDA and CDR2 SQIVND (reference sequence). The CDR3 sequence is 14 residues long. V lost 7 bases and J 7 bases, leaving 16 bases between the germline ends. As processed by the authors: Reference gene primer amplification yielded estimated nucleated cell counts. Sequencing used immunoSEQ multiplex PCR; TCRdb keeps in-frame clones, though not all of them. V and J calls plus clone size are reproduced from that table; the DNA served to infer D and trimming. The sample holds some 450,000 clones; 85% to 90% are singletons and the top ten take around 0.92%. These data come from a study of blood T cell repertoires in COVID-19. Study background: COVID-19 samples from acute and convalescent phases originated in the United States, Italy and Spain. PBMCs, B-cell-depleted T cells, or T cells provided the cDNA or gDNA that made up the material.

The receptor was derived from a man younger than 30 with COVID-19, enrolled during active disease. Sequencing was carried out using peripheral blood. V and J are TRBV19 and TRBJ2-2; no clear D. The CDR3 coding sequence is TGTGCCAGTACTAGTGCGCCAGTTGGCGGGGAGCTGTTTTTT. This gives the protein CASTSAPVGGELFF.